What follows are 9 T cell receptor beta chains derived from one specimen sequenced in a study of blood T cell repertoires in COVID-19. TCRdb keeps only in-frame clones here, not all; method: immunoSEQ multiplex PCR. The sample comprises fewer than 350,000 clones, around 85% of which are singletons, and about 2.2% rests with the top ten. The sample comprised peripheral blood. The receptors were sampled from a young woman who had recovered from COVID-19.

The rearrangement joins TRBV11-3 to TRBJ2-1; 8 bases fit TRBD1. The germline gives CDR1 SGHNT, CDR2 YENEEA. There are 17 residues in the CDR3. The V and J ends lost 1 base and 2 bases, in that order; junction bases with no gene match: 7. The CDR3 sequence: CASSLGGWTGTYNEQFF. DNA for the CDR3: TGTGCCAGCAGCTTAGGTGGCTGGACAGGGACCTACAATGAGCAGTTCTTC.

Of note for this clone: The identical CDR3 is also encoded by other nucleotide sequences in the sample. This chain uses TRBV11-1 with TRBJ2-5; a weak D match, TRBD2 (5 bases). Germline V lookup: CDR1 SGHAT, CDR2 FQDESV (reference sequence). This CDR3 region has 13 residues. V shed 3 bases and J shed 5 bases, with 10 bases lying between them. The CDR3 region is CASSFPGGETQYF. The CDR3 bases are TGTGCCAGCAGCTTTCCAGGAGGTGAGACCCAGTACTTC. The full variable domain, its missing parts supplied by reference TRBV11-1 and TRBJ2-5, is EAEVAQSPRYKITEKSQAVAFWCDPISGHATLYWYRQILGQGPELLVQFQDESVVDDSQLPKDRFSAERLKGVDSTLKIQPAELGDSAMYLCASSFPGGETQYFGPGTRLLVL.

V and J are TRBV29-1 and TRBJ2-6; D perhaps matches TRBD1 (5 bases). V was trimmed by 6 bases and J by 0 bases, leaving 9 bases between them. Germline V gene data show CDR1 as SQVTM and CDR2 as ANQGSEA. CDR3 length: 14 residues. CDR3 sequence: CSVLQGSGANVLTF. The CDR3 DNA reads as TGCAGCGTACTCCAGGGCTCTGGGGCCAACGTCCTGACTTTC.

There are a few counts of this clone. The rearrangement links TRBV5-5 to TRBJ1-5, with D maybe TRBD1 (6 bases). Germline V gene sequence: CDR1 SGHKS, CDR2 YYEKEE (reference sequence). This CDR3 region has 15 residues. The V gene lost 1 base and the J gene lost 1 base, with 9 bases spanning the gap. The CDR3 sequence: CASSLSDSSNQPQHF. The DNA of the CDR3 is TGTGCCAGCAGCTTGTCGGACAGCAGCAATCAGCCCCAGCATTTT.

This clone was recorded only once. The rearrangement links TRBV7-2 to TRBJ1-5, with 7 bases fitting TRBD1. The CDR3 extends over 15 amino acids. The germline V gene encodes CDR1 SGHTA and CDR2 FQGNSA. Trimming took 1 base from V and 3 from J; bases not matched to a gene: 3. CDR3 bases: TGTGCCAGCAGCTTAGTGGGACAGAACAATCAGCCCCAGCATTTT. The encoded protein is CASSLVGQNNQPQHF.

The rearrangement joins TRBV19 to TRBJ1-6, with D unresolved. The germline V gene has CDR1 LNHDA and CDR2 SQIVND (reference sequence). V was trimmed by 1 base and J by 8 bases, leaving 6 bases between them. CDR3 size: 13 residues. The CDR3 coding sequence is TGTGCCAGTAGTATAGTCGAGGATTCACCCCTCCACTTT. Translation gives CASSIVEDSPLHF.

The chain couples TRBV3-1 (or the pseudogene TRBV3-2) to TRBJ1-1; D call uncertain. Trimming pared 2 bases from V and 1 base from J, leaving 8 bases between. Germline V gene sequence: CDR1 LGHDT, CDR2 YNNKEL (reference sequence). There are 14 residues in the CDR3. CDR3 amino acids: CASSQFLGNTEAFF. The CDR3 coding sequence is TGTGCCAGCAGCCAATTCCTAGGGAACACTGAAGCTTTCTTT.

This clone was detected once. The genes are TRBV5-5 and TRBJ1-6; 8 bases are a match to TRBD1. CDR1 and CDR2 from the germline V gene are SGHKS and YYEKEE (reference sequence). The CDR3 spans 15 residues. V trimming: 7 bases; J trimming: 8 bases; junction bases outside the gene matches: 11. CDR3 DNA sequence: TGTGCCAGCCGCCAAATTGACAGGGGTGATTCACCCCTCCACTTT. This sequence encodes CASRQIDRGDSPLHF.

The CDR3 DNA is TGTGCCAGCAGCCCAAGCACCTCCTACGAGCAGTACTTC. As protein: CASSPSTSYEQYF. V and J are TRBV7-9 and TRBJ2-7, with D unresolved. Germline CDR1 and CDR2: SEHNR and FQNEAQ (reference sequence). CDR3 length: 13 residues. V was cut by 5 bases and J by 0 bases, with 8 bases left in between. Together with reference TRBV7-9 and TRBJ2-7, the CDR3 gives the full variable domain: DTGVSQNPRHKITKRGQNVTFRCDPISEHNRLYWYRQTLGQGPEFLTYFQNEAQLEKSRLLSDRFSAERPKGSFSTLEIQRTEQGDSAMYLCASSPSTSYEQYFGPGTRLTVT.